This TCR beta chain was recorded in a study of blood T cells in healthy people across ages (dated by TCRdb to the mid-2010s). Notes on the research overall: Template switching captured roughly one uniquely barcoded TCR beta cDNA molecule per two T cells in model experiments. To avoid experimental bias, donors of different ages were randomly spread across the sequencing lanes. For two donors (one aged 18 to 29 and one aged 80 or older), the study analyzed two additional independent replicas of 1 million unique cDNA reads from the same blood draw. Using deep sequencing normalized with unique cDNA molecular identifiers, the study measured how TCR beta repertoire diversity changes with age. The donors were divided into four age groups: young (average approximately 16 years), middle-aged (under 40), aged (about 56) and long-lived (about 79). The investigation overall reported the following: Because donor CMV infection status was unknown, age-related changes in expanded clonotypes were potentially confounded. Total diversity estimates from one million sequenced T cells were considered lower bounds and underestimates. Bulk unsorted PBMC profiling prevented conclusive comparison of naive and antigen-experienced compartments. Compared with the aged group, more naive CD4+ T cells, fewer expanded clones and increased TCR diversity were shown by the long-lived group, suggesting age selection. As age increased, observed TCR beta diversity per million T cells dropped in a roughly linear way, and a significant reduction was already evident by age 40. Observed TCR beta diversity correlated strongly with the percentage of naive T cells measured by flow cytometry.

Receptor amplification or capture employed 5' RACE. TCRdb shows the sequencer as Illumina HiSeq 2500. A second PCR of 7 to 11 cycles was performed with a sample-barcoded 5' primer and a J-beta primer mix. A template-switch 5' adaptor carrying 12 random nucleotides introduced a unique molecular identifier onto each TCR beta cDNA molecule. Each sample yielded at least 2.5 million CDR3-containing paired-end reads. First-strand cDNA synthesis was performed from all RNA using the Mint cDNA synthesis kit, with priming by a TRBC-specific oligonucleotide. After uracil-DNA glycosylase treatment, a first 18-cycle PCR used universal primers M1SS and BC2_uni_R on all cDNA. The study's processing was this. For normalization, 1 million high-quality reads were randomly selected from each sample, with every read carrying a distinct molecular identifier. Reads sharing molecular identifiers were discarded rather than binned into consensus sequences. CDR3 identification, clonotype clustering and error correction used MiTCR with a Q25 quality threshold and the strictest error-elimination algorithm. A nonparametric unseen species model using Euler transformation provided a lower-bound estimate of total TCR beta diversity. TCRdb itself trimmed the public reads at Q25 with fastp, ran MiXCR and retained productive beta chains. Each entry is one CDR3 protein sequence, shown with its most common DNA and genes. TCRdb, not the authors, supplied the V and J calls. This sample has fewer than 700,000 distinct CDR3 sequences in its table, and around 48% of those were observed once. The top ten clones comprise roughly 24% of the sample.

Regarding this clonotype: Its antigen remains unidentified. Germline and junction disagree at one end, which may indicate a read error.

Donors were a few dozen systemically healthy Caucasian individuals from Russia aged roughly 6 to 100 years. Each donor gave 8 to 10 milliliters of peripheral blood, drawn into EDTA-treated Vacutainer tubes. Ficoll-Paque density-gradient centrifugation was used to isolate PBMCs, with at least 7 million per sample. Trizol reagent was used to extract total RNA from the PBMCs, yielding at least 6 micrograms per sample. For every donor, an aliquot of PBMCs went through flow cytometry to measure the percentages of naive CD45RAhigh/CD27high T cells. Inclusive of the bounding cysteine and phenylalanine, the CDR3 is 15 residues long. Only the CDR3 region is kept as DNA, spanning 45 bases read in frame from base 1. CDR1 DFQATT and CDR2 SNEGSKA were looked up in the germline V gene (reference sequence).

The sequenced material came from blood. The chain was built from TRBV20-1 and TRBJ2-3; the D element might be TRBD1 or TRBD2, as each aligns at 6 bases. The sequence was obtained from a man aged 80 or over in good health. The nucleotides are TGCGGTGCTCCGGCCAGTTGGGGGGCTGTGGATACGCAGTATTTT. This encodes CGAPASWGAVDTQYF.